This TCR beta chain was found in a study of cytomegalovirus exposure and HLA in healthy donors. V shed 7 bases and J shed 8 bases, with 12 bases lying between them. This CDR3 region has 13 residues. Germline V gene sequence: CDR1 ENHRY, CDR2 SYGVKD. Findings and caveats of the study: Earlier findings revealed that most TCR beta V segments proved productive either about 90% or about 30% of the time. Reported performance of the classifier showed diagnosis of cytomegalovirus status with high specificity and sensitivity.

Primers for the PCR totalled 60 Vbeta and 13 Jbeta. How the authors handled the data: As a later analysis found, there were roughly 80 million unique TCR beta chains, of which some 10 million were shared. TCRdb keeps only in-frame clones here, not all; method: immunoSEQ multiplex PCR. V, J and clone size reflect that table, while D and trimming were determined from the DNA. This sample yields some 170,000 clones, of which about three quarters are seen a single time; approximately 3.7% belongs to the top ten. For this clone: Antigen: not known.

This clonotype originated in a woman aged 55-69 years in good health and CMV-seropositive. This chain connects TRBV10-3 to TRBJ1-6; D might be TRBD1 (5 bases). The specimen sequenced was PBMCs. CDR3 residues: CAIKDMPDSPLHF. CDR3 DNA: TGTGCCATCAAGGACATGCCGGATTCACCCCTCCACTTT.